One and the same sample provided the 22 T cell receptor beta chains below, sequenced in a study of blood T cell repertoires in COVID-19. Measured with immunoSEQ multiplex PCR; TCRdb has only the in-frame clones, and not every one. The data show 200,000 or so clones, with approximately 85% seen just once and more than 2.5% held by the top ten. The sample was peripheral blood. These TCRs come from a man in his 60s with acute or convalescent COVID-19.

In its sample, this clone was seen once. This sequence joins TRBV19 and TRBJ1-2, with D unclear. This CDR3 is 13 amino acids long. Germline values: CDR1 LNHDA, CDR2 SQIVND (reference sequence). Trimming shortened V by 3 bases and J by 5 bases, and 10 bases separated the two germline ends. The CDR3 nucleotides read TGTGCCAGTAGTATTGAGGAAGGATATGGCTACACCTTC. Translation: CASSIEEGYGYTF.

The V call is TRBV12-3 or TRBV12-4, the J call TRBJ1-2; perhaps TRBD1 as D (6 bases). The V and J ends lost 5 bases and 6 bases respectively, with 10 bases between them. This CDR3 comprises 12 residues. The CDR3, as DNA: TGTGCCAGCAGTCGAAGGACAGATGGCTACACCTTC. Protein: CASSRRTDGYTF.

The chain couples TRBV6-1 to TRBJ2-1, with D unresolved. The germline V gene has CDR1 MNHNS and CDR2 SASEGT. V was cut by 8 bases and J by 9 bases, with 14 bases left in between. The CDR3 loop spans 12 amino acids. The CDR3 loop is CASSLSPGEQFF. CDR3 sequence (DNA): TGTGCCAGCTCGTTAAGCCCGGGTGAGCAGTTCTTC.

The chain is built from TRBV5-1 and TRBJ1-2; tentative D call: TRBD1 (6 bases). Looked up from germline, CDR1 is SGHRS and CDR2 is YFSETQ. The CDR3 loop spans 12 amino acids. With 7 bases removed from V and 2 bases from J, the gap between germline ends came to 9 bases. CDR3 protein: CASAQGNYGYTF. CDR3 DNA sequence: TGCGCCAGCGCGCAGGGGAACTATGGCTACACCTTC. The full variable domain, completed using reference TRBV5-1 and TRBJ1-2, is KAGVTQTPRYLIKTRGQQVTLSCSPISGHRSVSWYQQTPGQGLQFLFEYFSETQRNKGNFPGRFSGRQFSNSRSEMNVSTLELGDSALYLCASAQGNYGYTFGSGTRLTVV.

The J gene is TRBJ2-3, the V gene TRBV7-3, with 14 bases lining up with TRBD2. Per germline, CDR1 SGHTA and CDR2 FQGTGA. The CDR3 length is 16 residues. Trimming removed 5 bases from V and 7 bases from J; junction bases left unmatched: 8. The CDR3 DNA reads TGTGCCAGCAGCCGGGGACTAGCGGGAGTTAGGAATACGCAGTATTTT. Protein: CASSRGLAGVRNTQYF. Together with reference TRBV7-3 and TRBJ2-3, the CDR3 gives the full variable domain: GAGVSQTPSNKVTEKGKYVELRCDPISGHTALYWYRQSLGQGPEFLIYFQGTGAADDSGLPNDRFFAVRPEGSVSTLKIQRTERGDSAVYLCASSRGLAGVRNTQYFGPGTRLTVL.

The chain has TRBV7-9 and TRBJ1-4; D not resolved. Looked up from germline, CDR1 is SEHNR and CDR2 is FQNEAQ (reference sequence). There are 13 residues in the CDR3. V was clipped by 1 base and J by 5 bases, with 5 bases between them. This chain's CDR3 is CASSLVQNEKLFF. In DNA form, the CDR3 reads TGTGCCAGCAGCTTAGTCCAGAATGAAAAACTGTTTTTT.

This clone was counted once. The chain uses TRBV21-1 and TRBJ2-6; the DNA was not used to check the table's D call, TRBD1. TRBV21-1 is a pseudogene locus. CDR3 length equals 17 residues. CDR3 DNA sequence: TGTGCCAGCTTAAGAAACAGGGAACTCTCTGGGGCCAACGTCCTGACTTTC. Translation gives CASLRNRELSGANVLTF.

V usage is TRBV5-4 and J usage is TRBJ2-7; 8 bases map to TRBD2. The CDR3 runs 18 residues. V was pared by 4 bases and J by 4 bases, with 19 bases of the junction left unmatched. In germline, CDR1 is SGHNT, CDR2 YYREEE (reference sequence). The CDR3 DNA follows: TGTGCCAGCAGCCCAGGAGGTGTAGCGGGAAAGGTAGGGTACGAGCAGTACTTC. Encoded protein: CASSPGGVAGKVGYEQYF.

The gene calls are TRBV9 and TRBJ2-2; 11 bases are shared with TRBD2. Trimming removed 6 bases from V and 7 bases from J; junction bases left unmatched: 5. Germline V gives CDR1 SGDLS, CDR2 YYNGEE. The CDR3 loop spans 14 amino acids. CDR3 nucleotide sequence: TGTGCCAGCAAGTCGACTAGCGGGGTCGGGGAGCTGTTTTTT. Translated: CASKSTSGVGELFF.

The V call is TRBV28, the J call TRBJ1-3; no reliable D call. The CDR3 length is 14 residues. From germline, CDR1 is MDHEN and CDR2 SYDVKM. V was trimmed by 1 base and J by 2 bases, leaving 6 bases between them. CDR3 region: CASSLSVPGNTIYF. CDR3 bases: TGTGCCAGCAGTTTATCAGTACCTGGAAACACCATATATTTT. The variable domain in full, with the rest retrieved from reference TRBV28 and TRBJ1-3, is DVKVTQSSRYLVKRTGEKVFLECVQDMDHENMFWYRQDPGLGLRLIYFSYDVKMKEKGDIPEGYSVSREKKERFSLILESASTNQTSMYLCASSLSVPGNTIYFGEGSWLTVV.

The J gene is TRBJ2-7, the V gene TRBV11-2; D is undetermined. The CDR3 is 13 residues long. Germline V gene sequence: CDR1 SGHAT, CDR2 FQNNGV. Trimming removed 2 bases from V and 6 bases from J, with 11 bases in between. For the CDR3, the DNA is TGTGCCAGCAGCTTATTAGCCGCATCCGAGCAGTACTTC. Amino acids: CASSLLAASEQYF.

The gene calls are TRBV4-3 and TRBJ2-7; 7 bases agree with TRBD1. The CDR3 is 16 residues long. J gave up 0 bases and V 0 bases, and 5 bases lay outside the gene matches. Germline-derived CDR1 and CDR2 are LGHNA and YSLEER. CDR3 coding DNA: TGCGCCAGCAGCCAAGATTGGGGACAGAGCTCCTACGAGCAGTACTTC. The encoded protein is CASSQDWGQSSYEQYF.

The CDR3 nucleotides read TGTGCCTGGAGTGGGAGAGGGGGCGCCAATGAGCAGTTCTTC. It yields the protein CAWSGRGGANEQFF. The rearrangement joins TRBV30 to TRBJ2-1; 7 positions match TRBD1. The CDR3 is made up of 14 amino acids. After removal of 1 base from V and 6 bases from J, the junction contained 6 bases not matched to a gene. Per germline, CDR1 GTSNPN and CDR2 SVGIG (reference sequence).

This clone has just one count. This sequence joins TRBV29-1 and TRBJ1-4, with 7 bases matching TRBD1. V lost 6 bases and J lost 2; bases outside the gene matches: 6. In germline, CDR1 is SQVTM, CDR2 ANQGSEA. The length of the CDR3 is 14 residues. CDR3 in DNA: TGCAGCGTCCCCGACAGGGTCACTAATGAAAAACTGTTTTTT. Translated, it gives CSVPDRVTNEKLFF.

As for this clone: Other DNA variants within this sample encode the same CDR3. The rearrangement joins TRBV12-3 or TRBV12-4 to TRBJ1-1, with D tentatively TRBD1 (6 bases). The CDR3 totals 13 residues. The V and J ends lost 2 bases and 4 bases respectively, with 8 bases between them. This CDR3 is CASSLRGSTEAFF. The CDR3 DNA follows: TGTGCCAGCAGTTTAAGGGGGAGCACTGAAGCTTTCTTT.

This rearrangement joins TRBV5-6 to TRBJ1-5; tentatively, D is TRBD1 (6 bases). The CDR3 has 15 amino acids. V was shortened by 4 bases and J by 4 bases, with 15 bases between the two germline ends. Germline V gene data show CDR1 as SGHDT and CDR2 as YYEEEE. CDR3: CASSRSDRLNQPQHF. CDR3 in DNA: TGTGCCAGCAGCCGTTCGGACAGATTAAATCAGCCCCAGCATTTT.

The rearrangement joins TRBV5-1 to TRBJ2-5; TRBD2 matches 7 bases. The CDR3 runs to 15 residues. Germline trimming cut 0 bases from V and 6 bases from J; bases unmatched to any gene: 8. The germline CDR1 and CDR2 sequences are SGHRS and YFSETQ. The CDR3 nucleotides are TGCGCCAGCAGCTTGGGGGCGGGGGATATGAAGACCCAGTACTTC. This sequence encodes CASSLGAGDMKTQYF. The variable domain in full, with the rest retrieved from reference TRBV5-1 and TRBJ2-5, is KAGVTQTPRYLIKTRGQQVTLSCSPISGHRSVSWYQQTPGQGLQFLFEYFSETQRNKGNFPGRFSGRQFSNSRSEMNVSTLELGDSALYLCASSLGAGDMKTQYFGPGTRLLVL.

The chain combines TRBV30 with TRBJ2-7, with D possibly matching TRBD2 (5 bases). Germline CDR1 reads GTSNPN; CDR2 reads SVGIG (reference sequence). V shed 0 bases and J shed 4 bases, with 10 bases lying between them. The length of the CDR3 is 13 residues. Written as DNA, the CDR3 is TGTGCCTGGAGTGTAGAGGGCTCTTACGAGCAGTACTTC. Its translation: CAWSVEGSYEQYF.

This clone has just one count. This sequence joins TRBV19 and TRBJ2-2, with 8 bases fitting TRBD1. The CDR3 runs 14 residues. V lost 8 bases and J lost 4; bases outside the gene matches: 6. Germline V gene data show CDR1 as LNHDA and CDR2 as SQIVND (reference sequence). The CDR3, as DNA: TGTGCCAGTTCGACTACAGGGGGCACCGGGGAGCTGTTTTTT. Translating it yields CASSTTGGTGELFF.

This clone was seen more than once but under ten times. The V gene is TRBV28, the J gene TRBJ1-3; D is perhaps TRBD1 (6 bases). The ends were cut back, 3 bases at V and 3 bases at J, with 12 bases in the middle. The CDR3 covers 15 residues. Germline CDR1 and CDR2: MDHEN and SYDVKM. The CDR3 protein is CASSFQGSGGNTIYF. CDR3 in DNA: TGTGCCAGCAGTTTTCAGGGGTCTGGTGGAAACACCATATATTTT. The whole variable domain, filled in from reference TRBV28 and TRBJ1-3, reads DVKVTQSSRYLVKRTGEKVFLECVQDMDHENMFWYRQDPGLGLRLIYFSYDVKMKEKGDIPEGYSVSREKKERFSLILESASTNQTSMYLCASSFQGSGGNTIYFGEGSWLTVV.

CDR3 sequence: CASSLGTEETQYF. The CDR3 region has the DNA TGTGCCAGCAGCCTAGGGACAGAAGAGACCCAGTACTTC. This chain connects TRBV5-4 to TRBJ2-5; 7 bases are shared with TRBD1. This CDR3 spans 13 amino acids. Germline-derived CDR1 and CDR2 are SGHNT and YYREEE (reference sequence). The V segment lost 4 bases and the J segment 3 bases; nucleotides outside the gene matches: 3.

The chain uses TRBV10-3 and TRBJ2-7; TRBD2 matches at 7 bases. V was clipped by 11 bases and J by 5 bases; unmatched bases: 0. Germline CDR1 reads ENHRY; CDR2 reads SYGVKD. This CDR3 contains 9 residues. DNA for the CDR3: TGTGCCGCGGGGGACGAGCAGTACTTC. This codes for CAAGDEQYF.